Shown below are 17 T cell receptor beta chains from a single sample sequenced in a study of T-cell reconstitution after alpha-beta-depleted transplantation in children. Unique molecular identifiers were incorporated into the prepared TCRbeta library. TCRdb reprocessed the PCR reads with MiXCR, giving one entry per CDR3 protein. The sample has about 340,000 distinct CDR3 sequences; under 20% are singletons. The source material was PBMCs, mostly from graft donor cells, sampled 360 days after TCRalphabeta/CD19-depleted stem cell transplant. The receptors were gathered from a male patient under 10 years old who had a stem cell transplant for acute lymphoblastic leukemia, so the T cells may come from the graft donor.

The V call is TRBV7-8, the J call TRBJ2-3; TRBD2 matches at 7 bases. The CDR3 loop spans 14 amino acids. Germline V gene data show CDR1 as SGHVS and CDR2 as FQNEAQ. V gave up 5 bases and J gave up 4 bases; unmatched junction bases: 6. CDR3 DNA sequence: TGTGCCAGCAGCCCACGAGCGGGGCCAGATACGCAGTATTTT. Residues: CASSPRAGPDTQYF.

The chain is built from TRBV28 and TRBJ1-3, with TRBD1 identical over 8 bases. Germline values: CDR1 MDHEN, CDR2 SYDVKM. This CDR3 comprises 15 residues. V lost 1 base, J lost 2 bases, and 1 base stayed unmatched. The CDR3 DNA is TGTGCCAGCAGTTTATTACAGGGGGCTGGAAACACCATATATTTT. Protein: CASSLLQGAGNTIYF.

The rearrangement links TRBV20-1 to TRBJ2-1, with D possibly being TRBD1 or TRBD2 (5 bases each). Trimming removed 5 bases at V and 4 bases at J, with 15 bases between. The germline gives CDR1 DFQATT, CDR2 SNEGSKA (reference sequence). The CDR3 is 14 residues long. The CDR3 region has the DNA TGCAGTGCTCCACAGGAGGTAGATTACAATGAGCAGTTCTTC. Its protein is CSAPQEVDYNEQFF.

This clonotype was counted between two and nine times. The chain carries TRBV12-3 or TRBV12-4 and TRBJ2-5, with 7 bases identical to TRBD2. Trimming at V came to 4 bases and at J to 5 bases, leaving 10 bases not matched to a gene. CDR3 length: 15 residues. CDR3 nucleotide sequence: TGTGCCAGCAGTTACGATGGCGGGAGTCAGGAGACCCAGTACTTC. This sequence encodes CASSYDGGSQETQYF.

The rearrangement uses TRBV29-1 and TRBJ1-1, with D unclear. The V gene lost 6 bases and the J gene lost 1 base, with 18 bases spanning the gap. Germline assignment: CDR1 SQVTM and CDR2 ANQGSEA. This CDR3 has 15 amino acids. The DNA for the CDR3 is TGCAGCGTGGGCCCTCAATCAGCCTCGAACACTGAAGCTTTCTTT. It translates to CSVGPQSASNTEAFF.

The chain couples TRBV15 to TRBJ2-7, with 9 bases matching TRBD1. The J segment lost 4 bases and the V segment lost 2 bases, leaving 12 bases of the junction unmatched. Germline loops: CDR1 LNHNV, CDR2 YYDKDF (reference sequence). The CDR3 length is 17 residues. The CDR3 DNA follows: TGTGCCACCAGCAGACTTCCCCGGGACAGGGTGAGGTACGAGCAGTACTTC. Protein sequence: CATSRLPRDRVRYEQYF.

This sequence joins TRBV3-1 and TRBJ2-3; D is possibly TRBD1 or TRBD2 (5 bases each). The CDR3 has 17 amino acids. The V gene lost 4 bases and the J gene lost 3 bases, with 20 bases spanning the gap. CDR1 is LGHDT, CDR2 YNNKEL, per germline (reference sequence). The CDR3: CASSPGRGIRGTDTQYF. DNA for the CDR3: TGTGCCAGCAGCCCTGGACGGGGAATAAGGGGAACAGATACGCAGTATTTT.

The table lists this clonotype with many counts. CDR3 amino acids: CASSPDVGIKTQYF. The CDR3, as DNA: TGCGCCAGCAGCCCGGATGTCGGAATAAAGACCCAGTACTTC. The V call is TRBV5-1, the J call TRBJ2-5; D remains unclear. The V end lost 4 bases, the J end lost 6 bases, and 16 bases lay between the germline ends. The CDR3 spans 14 residues. The V gene's germline CDR1 is SGHRS and CDR2 YFSETQ.

There are a few counts of this clonotype. The chain combines TRBV7-2 with TRBJ2-1; D remains ambiguous. Germline loops: CDR1 SGHTA, CDR2 FQGNSA. This CDR3 has 13 residues. Trimming shortened V by 5 bases and J by 5 bases, and 10 bases separated the two germline ends. The CDR3: CASSPQINNEQFF. CDR3 in DNA: TGTGCCAGCAGCCCTCAGATCAACAATGAGCAGTTCTTC.

The table lists this clonotype with a few counts. The gene calls are TRBV29-1 and TRBJ2-4; no clear D. Trimming left V 8 bases short and J 6 bases short, with 11 bases between. CDR1 and CDR2 from the germline V gene are SQVTM and ANQGSEA. The CDR3 contains 11 residues. CDR3 bases: TGCAGCTCCCTGGGTGGAAACATTCAGTACTTC. Translating gives CSSLGGNIQYF.

The chain has TRBV24-1 and TRBJ2-1, with 7 bases aligning to TRBD2. The CDR3 totals 15 residues. The germline gives CDR1 KGHDR, CDR2 SFDVKD. V lost 3 bases to trimming and J lost 0 bases; unmatched junction nucleotides: 1. The chain's CDR3 is CATSDRTSSYNEQFF. Here the CDR3 DNA reads TGTGCCACCAGTGATAGGACTAGCTCCTACAATGAGCAGTTCTTC.

This clonotype was recorded many times. V usage is TRBV29-1 and J usage is TRBJ2-7, with no clear D. CDR3 length: 14 amino acids. Trimming removed 6 bases from V and 4 bases from J, with 19 bases in between. Looked up from germline, CDR1 is SQVTM and CDR2 is ANQGSEA. CDR3 amino acids: CSVESSRTPYEQYF. The DNA for the CDR3 is TGCAGCGTCGAATCTTCCCGGACCCCATACGAGCAGTACTTC.

The chain uses TRBV4-3 and TRBJ2-3, with 11 nucleotides matching TRBD2. Germline loops: CDR1 LGHNA, CDR2 YSLEER. The ends lost 3 bases at V and 5 bases at J; junction bases unmatched: 10. This CDR3 is 17 amino acids long. Here the CDR3 reads CASSQLTSGSGGDTQYF. CDR3 sequence (DNA): TGCGCCAGCAGCCAGCTCACTAGCGGGAGCGGTGGAGATACGCAGTATTTT.

The chain employs TRBV20-1 and TRBJ1-6, with D tentatively TRBD1 (6 bases). Trimming removed 6 bases at V and 7 bases at J, with 7 bases between. The CDR3 length is 11 residues. Germline lookup yields CDR1 DFQATT and CDR2 SNEGSKA (reference sequence). CDR3 region: CSAQGNSPLHF. In DNA, the CDR3 is TGCAGTGCGCAGGGGAATTCACCCCTCCACTTT.

The CDR3 nucleotides read TGTGCCAGCTCGAGGAGGACAGGGCCGTCTGGAAACACCATATATTTT. Translating it yields CASSRRTGPSGNTIYF. This sequence joins TRBV6-1 and TRBJ1-3; 8 bases match TRBD1. Germline V CDR1 and CDR2: MNHNS, SASEGT. The CDR3 is 16 residues long. V gave up 8 bases and J gave up 1 base; unmatched junction bases: 10.

This clonotype was seen many times. The chain joins TRBV4-3 to TRBJ2-7; tentatively, D is TRBD1 or TRBD2 (5 bases each). Germline values: CDR1 LGHNA, CDR2 YSLEER. Trimming cost V 0 bases and J 4 bases, with 10 bases left between them. CDR3 length: 14 amino acids. CDR3 nucleotide sequence: TGCGCCAGCAGCCAAGAAGGGACCAAGTACGAGCAGTACTTC. It codes for CASSQEGTKYEQYF.

The J gene is TRBJ2-5, the V gene TRBV5-1; D not resolved. Deletions cut 0 bases from V and 3 bases from J, with 6 bases between. Per germline, CDR1 SGHRS and CDR2 YFSETQ. The CDR3 totals 13 residues. CDR3: CASSLEGKETQYF. As DNA, the CDR3 is TGCGCCAGCAGCTTGGAAGGGAAAGAGACCCAGTACTTC.